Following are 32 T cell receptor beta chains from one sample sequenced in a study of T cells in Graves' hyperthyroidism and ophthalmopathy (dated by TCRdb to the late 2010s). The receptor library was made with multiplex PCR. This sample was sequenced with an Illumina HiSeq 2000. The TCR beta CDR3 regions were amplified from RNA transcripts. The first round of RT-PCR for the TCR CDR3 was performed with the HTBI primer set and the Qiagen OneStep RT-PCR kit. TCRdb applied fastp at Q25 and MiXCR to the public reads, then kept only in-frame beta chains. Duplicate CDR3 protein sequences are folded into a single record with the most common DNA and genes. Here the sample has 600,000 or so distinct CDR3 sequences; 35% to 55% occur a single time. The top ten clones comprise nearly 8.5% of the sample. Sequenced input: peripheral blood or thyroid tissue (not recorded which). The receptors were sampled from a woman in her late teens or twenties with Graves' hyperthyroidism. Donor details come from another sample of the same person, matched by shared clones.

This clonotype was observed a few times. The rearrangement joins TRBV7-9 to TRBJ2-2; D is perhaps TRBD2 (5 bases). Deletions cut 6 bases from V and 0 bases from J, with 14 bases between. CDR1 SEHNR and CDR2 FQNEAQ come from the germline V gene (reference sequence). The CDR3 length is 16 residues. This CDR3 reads CASSLGALANTGELFF. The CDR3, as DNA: TGTGCCAGCAGTCTGGGAGCCCTCGCGAACACCGGGGAGCTGTTTTTT.

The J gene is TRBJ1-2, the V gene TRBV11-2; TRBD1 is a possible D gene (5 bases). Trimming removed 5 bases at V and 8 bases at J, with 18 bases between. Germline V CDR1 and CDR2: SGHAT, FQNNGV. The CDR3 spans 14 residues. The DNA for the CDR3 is TGTGCCAGCAGCCCAAGACAGCTAAGCGGCGGCTACACCTTC. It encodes CASSPRQLSGGYTF.

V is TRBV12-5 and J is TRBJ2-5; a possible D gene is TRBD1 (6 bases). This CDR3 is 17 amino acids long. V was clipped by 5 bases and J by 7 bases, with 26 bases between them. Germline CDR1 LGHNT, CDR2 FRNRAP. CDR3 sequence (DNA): TGTGCTAGTGGTCCTATTGGGACCCGACAGGCCACACGGACCCAGTACTTC. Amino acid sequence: CASGPIGTRQATRTQYF.

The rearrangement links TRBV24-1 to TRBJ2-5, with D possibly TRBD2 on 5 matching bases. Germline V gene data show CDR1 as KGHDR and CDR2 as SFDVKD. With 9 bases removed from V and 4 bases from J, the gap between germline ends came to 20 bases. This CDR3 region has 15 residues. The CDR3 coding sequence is TGTGCCACCCAAGTATCAGGCCTGGGGAGAGAGACCCAGTACTTC. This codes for CATQVSGLGRETQYF.

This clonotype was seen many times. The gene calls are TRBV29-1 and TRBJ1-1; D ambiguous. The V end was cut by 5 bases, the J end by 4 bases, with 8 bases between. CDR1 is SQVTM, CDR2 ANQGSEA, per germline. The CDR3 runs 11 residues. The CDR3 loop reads CSVSPSTEAFF. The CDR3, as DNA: TGCAGCGTTAGTCCCTCCACTGAAGCTTTCTTT.

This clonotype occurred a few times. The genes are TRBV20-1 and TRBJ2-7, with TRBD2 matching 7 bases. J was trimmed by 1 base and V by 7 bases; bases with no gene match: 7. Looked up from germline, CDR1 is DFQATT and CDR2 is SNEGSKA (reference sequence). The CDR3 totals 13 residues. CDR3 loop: CSVGRSLSYEQYF. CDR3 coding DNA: TGCAGTGTCGGGAGGTCCCTGTCCTACGAGCAGTACTTC.

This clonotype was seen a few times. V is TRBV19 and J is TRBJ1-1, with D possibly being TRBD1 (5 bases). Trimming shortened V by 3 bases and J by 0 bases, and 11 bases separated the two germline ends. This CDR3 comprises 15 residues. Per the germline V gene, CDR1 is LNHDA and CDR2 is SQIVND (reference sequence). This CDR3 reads CASSIPPGMNTEAFF. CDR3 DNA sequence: TGTGCCAGTAGTATTCCGCCAGGGATGAACACTGAAGCTTTCTTT.

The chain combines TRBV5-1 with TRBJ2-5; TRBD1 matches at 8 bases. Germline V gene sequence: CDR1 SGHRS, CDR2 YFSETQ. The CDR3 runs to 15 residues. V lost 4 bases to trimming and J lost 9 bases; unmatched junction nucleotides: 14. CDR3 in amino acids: CASSLDGQGGQPQYF. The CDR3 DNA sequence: TGCGCCAGCAGCCTGGACGGACAGGGCGGTCAGCCCCAGTACTTC.

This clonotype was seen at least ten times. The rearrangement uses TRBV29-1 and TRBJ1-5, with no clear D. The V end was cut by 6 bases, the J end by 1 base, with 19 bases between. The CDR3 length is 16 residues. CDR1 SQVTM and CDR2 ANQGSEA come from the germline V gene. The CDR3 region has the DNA TGCAGCGTCCCGCGTCTCGAGATACAGAGCAATCAGCCCCAGCATTTT. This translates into CSVPRLEIQSNQPQHF.

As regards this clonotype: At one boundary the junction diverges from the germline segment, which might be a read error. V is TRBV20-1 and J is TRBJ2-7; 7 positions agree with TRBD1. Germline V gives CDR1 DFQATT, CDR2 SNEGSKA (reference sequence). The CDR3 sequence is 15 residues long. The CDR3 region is CSARSTPRDSYERYF. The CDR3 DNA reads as TGCAGTGCTAGGTCCACCCCCCGGGACAGCTACGAGCGGTACTTC.

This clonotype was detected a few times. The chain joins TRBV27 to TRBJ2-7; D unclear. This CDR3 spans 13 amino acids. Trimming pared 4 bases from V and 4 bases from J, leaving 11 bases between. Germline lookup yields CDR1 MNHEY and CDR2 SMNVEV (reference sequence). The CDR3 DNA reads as TGTGCCAGCAGTTCGCGGCAGAGGTACGAGCAGTACTTC. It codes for CASSSRQRYEQYF.

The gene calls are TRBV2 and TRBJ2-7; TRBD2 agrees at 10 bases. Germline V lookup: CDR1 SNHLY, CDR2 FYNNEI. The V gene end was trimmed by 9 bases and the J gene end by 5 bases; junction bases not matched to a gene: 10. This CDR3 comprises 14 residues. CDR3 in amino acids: CASLAGGPGNEQYF. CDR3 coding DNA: TGTGCCAGTTTAGCGGGGGGCCCCGGGAACGAGCAGTACTTC. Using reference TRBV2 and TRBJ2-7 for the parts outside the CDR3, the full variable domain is EPEVTQTPSHQVTQMGQEVILRCVPISNHLYFYWYRQILGQKVEFLVSFYNNEISEKSEIFDDQFSVERPDGSNFTLKIRSTKLEDSAMYFCASLAGGPGNEQYFGPGTRLTVT.

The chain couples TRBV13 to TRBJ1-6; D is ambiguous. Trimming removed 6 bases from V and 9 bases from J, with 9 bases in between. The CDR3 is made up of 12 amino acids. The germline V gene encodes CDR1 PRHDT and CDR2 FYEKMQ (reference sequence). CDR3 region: CASSPPGSPLHF. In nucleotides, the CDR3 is TGTGCCAGCAGTCCCCCAGGTTCACCCCTCCACTTT.

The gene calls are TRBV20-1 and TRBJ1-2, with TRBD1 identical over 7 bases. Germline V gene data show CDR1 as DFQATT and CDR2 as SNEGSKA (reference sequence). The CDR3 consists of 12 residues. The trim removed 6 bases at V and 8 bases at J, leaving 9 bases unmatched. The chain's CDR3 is CSARGGQGGYTF. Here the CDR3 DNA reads TGCAGTGCCAGGGGGGGGCAAGGGGGCTACACCTTC.

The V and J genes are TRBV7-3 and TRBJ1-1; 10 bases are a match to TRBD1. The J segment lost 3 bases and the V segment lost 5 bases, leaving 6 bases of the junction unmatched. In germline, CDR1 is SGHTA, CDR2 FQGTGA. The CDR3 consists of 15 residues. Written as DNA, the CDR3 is TGTGCCAGCAGCCCTCGACAGGGGGCGGACACTGAAGCTTTCTTT. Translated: CASSPRQGADTEAFF.

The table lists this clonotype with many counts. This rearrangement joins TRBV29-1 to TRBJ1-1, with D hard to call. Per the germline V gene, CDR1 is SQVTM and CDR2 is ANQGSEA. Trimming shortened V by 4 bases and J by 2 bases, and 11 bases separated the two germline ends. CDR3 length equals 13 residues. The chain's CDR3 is CSVVATANTEAFF. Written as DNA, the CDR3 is TGCAGCGTTGTAGCGACGGCTAACACTGAAGCTTTCTTT.

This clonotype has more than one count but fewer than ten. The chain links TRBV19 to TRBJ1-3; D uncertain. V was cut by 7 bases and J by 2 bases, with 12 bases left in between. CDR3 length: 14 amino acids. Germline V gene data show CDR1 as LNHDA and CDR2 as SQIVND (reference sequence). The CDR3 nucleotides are TGTGCCAGTACCCGGGCGGGCCCTGGAAACACCATATATTTT. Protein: CASTRAGPGNTIYF. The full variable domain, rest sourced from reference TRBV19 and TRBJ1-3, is DGGITQSPKYLFRKEGQNVTLSCEQNLNHDAMYWYRQDPGQGLRLIYYSQIVNDFQKGDIAEGYSVSREKKESFPLTVTSAQKNPTAFYLCASTRAGPGNTIYFGEGSWLTVV.

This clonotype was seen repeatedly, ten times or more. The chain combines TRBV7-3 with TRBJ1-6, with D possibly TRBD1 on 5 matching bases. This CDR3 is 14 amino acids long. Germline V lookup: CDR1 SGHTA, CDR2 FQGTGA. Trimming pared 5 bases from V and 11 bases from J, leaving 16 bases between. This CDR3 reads CASSQGGGPTPLHF. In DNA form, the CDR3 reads TGTGCCAGCAGCCAAGGCGGGGGTCCGACACCCCTCCACTTT.

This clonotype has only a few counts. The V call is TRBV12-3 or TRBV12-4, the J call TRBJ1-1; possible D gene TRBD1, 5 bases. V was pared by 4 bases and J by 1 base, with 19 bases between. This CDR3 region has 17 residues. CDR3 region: CASSYHRKVLWNTEAFF. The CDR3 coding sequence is TGTGCCAGCAGTTATCACAGGAAAGTCCTTTGGAACACTGAAGCTTTCTTT.

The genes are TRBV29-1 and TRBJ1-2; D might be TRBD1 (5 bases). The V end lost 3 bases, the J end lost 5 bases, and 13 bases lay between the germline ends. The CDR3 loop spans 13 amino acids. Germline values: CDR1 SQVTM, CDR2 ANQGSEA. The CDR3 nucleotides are TGCAGCGTTGAGGATGCGGGGGAATATGGCTACACCTTC. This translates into CSVEDAGEYGYTF. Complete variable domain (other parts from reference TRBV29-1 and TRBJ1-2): SAVISQKPSRDICQRGTSLTIQCQVDSQVTMMFWYRQQPGQSLTLIATANQGSEATYESGFVIDKFPISRPNLTFSTLTVSNMSPEDSSIYLCSVEDAGEYGYTFGSGTRLTVV.

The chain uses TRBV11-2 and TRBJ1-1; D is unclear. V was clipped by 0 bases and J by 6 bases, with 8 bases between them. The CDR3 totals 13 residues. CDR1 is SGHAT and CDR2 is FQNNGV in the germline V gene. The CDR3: CASSLDRLAEAFF. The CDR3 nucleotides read TGTGCCAGCAGCTTAGACAGGTTGGCTGAAGCTTTCTTT.

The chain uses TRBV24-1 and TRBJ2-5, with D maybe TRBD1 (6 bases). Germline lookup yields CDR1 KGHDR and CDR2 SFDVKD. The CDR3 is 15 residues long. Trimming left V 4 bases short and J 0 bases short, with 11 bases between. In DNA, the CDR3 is TGTGCCACCAGTGACCCCGGGGACAACCAAGAGACCCAGTACTTC. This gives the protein CATSDPGDNQETQYF.

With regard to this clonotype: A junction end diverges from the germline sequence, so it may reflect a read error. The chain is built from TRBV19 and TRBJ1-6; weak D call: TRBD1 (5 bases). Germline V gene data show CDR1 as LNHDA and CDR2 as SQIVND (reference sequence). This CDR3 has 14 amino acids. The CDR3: CASSIPGAGSPLYF. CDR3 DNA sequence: TGTGCCAGTAGTATTCCCGGGGCCGGTTCACCCCTCTACTTT. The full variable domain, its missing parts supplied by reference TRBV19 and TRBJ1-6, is DGGITQSPKYLFRKEGQNVTLSCEQNLNHDAMYWYRQDPGQGLRLIYYSQIVNDFQKGDIAEGYSVSREKKESFPLTVTSAQKNPTAFYLCASSIPGAGSPLYFGNGTRLTVT.

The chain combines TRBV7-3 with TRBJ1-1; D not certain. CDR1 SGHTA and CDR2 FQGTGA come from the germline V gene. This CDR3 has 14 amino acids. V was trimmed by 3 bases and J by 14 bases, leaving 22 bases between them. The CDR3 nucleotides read TGTGCCAGCAGCTTCGACGTCGGCACCGTTGGTACCTTCTTT. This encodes CASSFDVGTVGTFF.

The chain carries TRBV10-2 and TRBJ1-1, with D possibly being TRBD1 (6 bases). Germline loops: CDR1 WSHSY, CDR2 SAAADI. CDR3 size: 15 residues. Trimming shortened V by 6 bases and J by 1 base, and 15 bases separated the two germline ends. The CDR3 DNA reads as TGCGCCAGCAGCCAAGATTCCAGGGGGAACACTGAAGCTTTCTTT. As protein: CASSQDSRGNTEAFF.

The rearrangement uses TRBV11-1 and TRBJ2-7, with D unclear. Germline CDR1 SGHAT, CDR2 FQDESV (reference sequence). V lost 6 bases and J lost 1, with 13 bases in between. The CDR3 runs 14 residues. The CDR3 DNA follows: TGTGCCAGCAGTTACTCCGGCTTATCCTACGAGCAGTACTTC. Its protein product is CASSYSGLSYEQYF. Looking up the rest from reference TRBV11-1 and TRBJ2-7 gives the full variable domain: EAEVAQSPRYKITEKSQAVAFWCDPISGHATLYWYRQILGQGPELLVQFQDESVVDDSQLPKDRFSAERLKGVDSTLKIQPAELGDSAMYLCASSYSGLSYEQYFGPGTRLTVT.

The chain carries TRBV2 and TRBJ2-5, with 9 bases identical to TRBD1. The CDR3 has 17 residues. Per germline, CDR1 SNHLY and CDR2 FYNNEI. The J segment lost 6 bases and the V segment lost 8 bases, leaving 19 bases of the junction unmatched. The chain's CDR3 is CASGSLLPGQGMKTQYF. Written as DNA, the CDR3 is TGTGCCAGCGGTTCCCTTCTACCGGGACAGGGAATGAAGACCCAGTACTTC.

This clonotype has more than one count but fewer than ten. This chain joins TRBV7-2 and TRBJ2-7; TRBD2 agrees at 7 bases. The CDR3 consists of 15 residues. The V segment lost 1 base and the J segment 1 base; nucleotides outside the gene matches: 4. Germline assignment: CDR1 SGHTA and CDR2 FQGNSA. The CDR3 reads CASSLGGGTSYEQYF. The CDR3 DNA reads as TGTGCCAGCAGCTTAGGGGGGGGGACTTCCTACGAGCAGTACTTC.

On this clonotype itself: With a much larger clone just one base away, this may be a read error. CDR3: CATSDPHRANQSQHF. For the CDR3, the DNA is TGTGCCACCAGTGACCCCCACAGGGCCAATCAGTCCCAGCATTTT. The V gene is TRBV24-1, the J gene TRBJ1-5; maybe TRBD1 (6 bases). Germline CDR1 KGHDR, CDR2 SFDVKD. The CDR3 covers 15 residues.

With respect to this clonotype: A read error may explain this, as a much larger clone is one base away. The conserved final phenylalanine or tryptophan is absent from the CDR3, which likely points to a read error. CDR3 loop: CASSRKPGELFL. The CDR3 bases are TGTGCCAGCAGTCGAAAACCCGGGGAGCTGTTTCTT. This chain joins TRBV12-3 or TRBV12-4 and TRBJ2-2; no reliable D call. V lost 5 bases, J lost 6 bases, and 7 bases lay in between. The CDR3 totals 12 residues.

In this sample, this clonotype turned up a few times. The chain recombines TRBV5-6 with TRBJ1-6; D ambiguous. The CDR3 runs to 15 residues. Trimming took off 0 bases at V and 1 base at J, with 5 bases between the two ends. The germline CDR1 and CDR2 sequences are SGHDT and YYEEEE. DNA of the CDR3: TGTGCCAGCAGCTTGGATGGGTCCTATAATTCACCCCTCCACTTT. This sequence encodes CASSLDGSYNSPLHF.

The chain's CDR3 is CASSLAVGGFTEAFF. CDR3 DNA: TGTGCCAGCAGCTTGGCAGTAGGGGGGTTTACTGAAGCTTTCTTT. The chain recombines TRBV5-6 with TRBJ1-1, with D possibly TRBD1 on 6 matching bases. The V end lost 0 bases, the J end lost 5 bases, and 14 bases lay between the germline ends. The CDR3 runs 15 residues. The V gene's germline CDR1 is SGHDT and CDR2 YYEEEE.